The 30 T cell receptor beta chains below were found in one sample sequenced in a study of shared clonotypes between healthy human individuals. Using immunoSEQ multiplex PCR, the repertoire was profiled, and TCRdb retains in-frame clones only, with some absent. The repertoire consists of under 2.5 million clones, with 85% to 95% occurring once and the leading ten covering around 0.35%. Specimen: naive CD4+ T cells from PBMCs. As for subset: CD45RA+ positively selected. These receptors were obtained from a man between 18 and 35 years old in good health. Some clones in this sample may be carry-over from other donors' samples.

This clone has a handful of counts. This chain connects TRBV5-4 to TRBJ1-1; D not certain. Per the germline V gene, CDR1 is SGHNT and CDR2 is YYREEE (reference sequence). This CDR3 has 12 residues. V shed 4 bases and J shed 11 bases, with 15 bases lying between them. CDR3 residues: CASSLNPGGAFF. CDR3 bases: TGTGCCAGCAGCCTGAACCCCGGAGGGGCTTTCTTT.

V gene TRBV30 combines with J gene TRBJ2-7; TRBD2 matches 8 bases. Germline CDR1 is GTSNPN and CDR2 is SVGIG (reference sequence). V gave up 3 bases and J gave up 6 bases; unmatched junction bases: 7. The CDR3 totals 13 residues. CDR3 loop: CAWSAVAGTEQYF. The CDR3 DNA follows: TGTGCCTGGAGCGCCGTAGCGGGAACCGAGCAGTACTTC.

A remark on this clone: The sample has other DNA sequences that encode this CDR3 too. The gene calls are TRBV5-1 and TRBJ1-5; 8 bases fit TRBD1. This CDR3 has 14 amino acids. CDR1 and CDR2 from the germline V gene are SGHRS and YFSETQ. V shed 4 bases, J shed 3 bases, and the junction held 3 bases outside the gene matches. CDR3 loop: CASSLQGDNQPQHF. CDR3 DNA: TGCGCCAGCAGCCTACAGGGGGACAATCAGCCCCAGCATTTT.

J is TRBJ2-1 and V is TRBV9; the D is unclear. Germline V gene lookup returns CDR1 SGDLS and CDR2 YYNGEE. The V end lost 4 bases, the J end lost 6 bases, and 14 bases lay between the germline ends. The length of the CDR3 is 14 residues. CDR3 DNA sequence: TGTGCCAGCAGCCCAATTGTCGGCCCCAATGAGCAGTTCTTC. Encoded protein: CASSPIVGPNEQFF.

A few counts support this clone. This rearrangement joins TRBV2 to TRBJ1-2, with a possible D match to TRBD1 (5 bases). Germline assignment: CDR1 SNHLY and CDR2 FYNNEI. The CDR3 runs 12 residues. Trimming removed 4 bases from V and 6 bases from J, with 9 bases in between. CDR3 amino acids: CASSVEGHGYTF. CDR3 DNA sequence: TGTGCCAGCAGTGTTGAGGGGCATGGCTACACCTTC.

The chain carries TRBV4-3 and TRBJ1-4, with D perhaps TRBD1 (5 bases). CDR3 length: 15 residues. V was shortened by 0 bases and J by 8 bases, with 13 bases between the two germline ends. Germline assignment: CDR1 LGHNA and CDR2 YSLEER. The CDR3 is CASSQDPGWGEKLFF. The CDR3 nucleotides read TGCGCCAGCAGCCAAGACCCAGGGTGGGGAGAAAAACTGTTTTTT.

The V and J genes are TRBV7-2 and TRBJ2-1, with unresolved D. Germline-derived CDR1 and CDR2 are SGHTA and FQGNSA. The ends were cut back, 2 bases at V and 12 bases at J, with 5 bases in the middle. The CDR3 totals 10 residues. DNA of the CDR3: TGTGCCAGCAGCTTATACGGGCAGTTCTTC. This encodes CASSLYGQFF. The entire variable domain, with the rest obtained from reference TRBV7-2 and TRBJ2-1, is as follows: GAGVSQSPSNKVTEKGKDVELRCDPISGHTALYWYRQSLGQGLEFLIYFQGNSAPDKSGLPSDRFSAERTGGSVSTLTIQRTQQEDSAVYLCASSLYGQFFGPGTRLTVL.

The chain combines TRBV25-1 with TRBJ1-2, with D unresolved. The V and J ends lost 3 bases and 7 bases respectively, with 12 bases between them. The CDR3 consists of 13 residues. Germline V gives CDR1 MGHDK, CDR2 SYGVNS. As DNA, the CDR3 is TGTGCCAGCAGTGATACAGACCGGCGTGGCTACACCTTC. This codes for CASSDTDRRGYTF.

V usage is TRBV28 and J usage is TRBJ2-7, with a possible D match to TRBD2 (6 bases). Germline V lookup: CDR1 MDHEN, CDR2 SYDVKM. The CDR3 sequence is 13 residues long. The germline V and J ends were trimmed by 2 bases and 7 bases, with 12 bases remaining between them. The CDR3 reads CASSLVGGMEQYF. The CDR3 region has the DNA TGTGCCAGCAGTTTAGTGGGAGGAATGGAGCAGTACTTC.

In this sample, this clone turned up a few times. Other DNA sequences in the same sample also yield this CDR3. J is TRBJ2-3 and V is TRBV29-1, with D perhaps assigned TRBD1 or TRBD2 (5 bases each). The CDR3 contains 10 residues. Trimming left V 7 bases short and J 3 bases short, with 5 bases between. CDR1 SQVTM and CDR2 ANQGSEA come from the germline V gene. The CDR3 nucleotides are TGCAGCGGGGGGACAGATACGCAGTATTTT. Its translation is CSGGTDTQYF.

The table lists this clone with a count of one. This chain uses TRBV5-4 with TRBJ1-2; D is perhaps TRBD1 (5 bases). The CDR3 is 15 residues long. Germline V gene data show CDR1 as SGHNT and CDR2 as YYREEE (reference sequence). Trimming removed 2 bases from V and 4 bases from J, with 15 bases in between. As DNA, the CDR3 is TGTGCCAGCAGCTTAGGGACGGCCCTTTTCTATGGCTACACCTTC. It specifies CASSLGTALFYGYTF.

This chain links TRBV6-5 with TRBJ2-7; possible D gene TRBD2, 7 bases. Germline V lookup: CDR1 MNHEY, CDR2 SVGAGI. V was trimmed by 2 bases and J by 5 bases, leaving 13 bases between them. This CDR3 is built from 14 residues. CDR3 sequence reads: CASSYLGGPNEQYF. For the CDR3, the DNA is TGTGCCAGCAGTTACCTGGGGGGGCCAAACGAGCAGTACTTC.

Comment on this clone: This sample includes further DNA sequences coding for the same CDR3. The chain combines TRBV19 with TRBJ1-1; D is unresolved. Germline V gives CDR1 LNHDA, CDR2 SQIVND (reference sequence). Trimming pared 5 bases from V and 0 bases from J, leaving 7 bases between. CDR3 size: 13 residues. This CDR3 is CASSAQLNTEAFF. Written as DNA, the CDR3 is TGTGCCAGTAGTGCGCAACTGAACACTGAAGCTTTCTTT.

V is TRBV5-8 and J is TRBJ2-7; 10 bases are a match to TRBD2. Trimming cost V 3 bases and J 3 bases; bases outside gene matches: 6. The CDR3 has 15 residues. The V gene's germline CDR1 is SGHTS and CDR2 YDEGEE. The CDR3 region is CASSSTSGIGYEQYF. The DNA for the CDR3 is TGTGCCAGCAGCTCAACTAGCGGGATAGGCTACGAGCAGTACTTC. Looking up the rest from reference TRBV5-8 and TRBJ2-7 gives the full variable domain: EAGVTQSPTHLIKTRGQQATLRCSPISGHTSVYWYQQALGLGLQFLLWYDEGEERNRGNFPPRFSGRQFPNYSSELNVNALELEDSALYLCASSSTSGIGYEQYFGPGTRLTVT.

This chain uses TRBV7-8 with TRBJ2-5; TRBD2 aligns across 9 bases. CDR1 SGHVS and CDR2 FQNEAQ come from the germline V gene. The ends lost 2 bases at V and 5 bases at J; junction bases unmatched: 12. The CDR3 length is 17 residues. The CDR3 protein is CASSLLTSGPKGETQYF. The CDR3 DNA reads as TGTGCCAGCAGCTTACTGACTAGCGGCCCCAAGGGGGAGACCCAGTACTTC.

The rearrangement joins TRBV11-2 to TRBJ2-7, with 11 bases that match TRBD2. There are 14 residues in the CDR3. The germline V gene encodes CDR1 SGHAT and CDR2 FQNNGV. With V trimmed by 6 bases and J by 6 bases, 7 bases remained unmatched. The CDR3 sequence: CASRSIAGGGEQYF. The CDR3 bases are TGTGCCAGCAGGTCAATAGCGGGAGGGGGCGAGCAGTACTTC.

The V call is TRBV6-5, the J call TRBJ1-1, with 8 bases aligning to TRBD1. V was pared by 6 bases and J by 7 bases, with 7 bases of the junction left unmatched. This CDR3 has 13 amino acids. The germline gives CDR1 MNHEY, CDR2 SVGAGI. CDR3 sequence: CASRKTGDIEAFF. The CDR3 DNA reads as TGTGCCAGCAGGAAGACAGGGGACATTGAAGCTTTCTTT.

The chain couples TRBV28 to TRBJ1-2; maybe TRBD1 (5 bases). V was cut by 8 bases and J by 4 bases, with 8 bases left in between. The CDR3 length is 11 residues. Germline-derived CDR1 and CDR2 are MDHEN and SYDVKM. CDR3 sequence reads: CASAGTYGYTF. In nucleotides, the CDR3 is TGTGCCAGCGCTGGGACCTATGGCTACACCTTC.

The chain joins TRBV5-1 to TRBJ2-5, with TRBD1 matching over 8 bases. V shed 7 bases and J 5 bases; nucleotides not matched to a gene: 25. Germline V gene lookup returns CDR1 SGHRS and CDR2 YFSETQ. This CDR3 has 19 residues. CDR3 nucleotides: TGCGCCAGCGGCCTCTCAATAGAGGACAGGGTTCTTAAGGGGGAGACCCAGTACTTC. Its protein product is CASGLSIEDRVLKGETQYF.

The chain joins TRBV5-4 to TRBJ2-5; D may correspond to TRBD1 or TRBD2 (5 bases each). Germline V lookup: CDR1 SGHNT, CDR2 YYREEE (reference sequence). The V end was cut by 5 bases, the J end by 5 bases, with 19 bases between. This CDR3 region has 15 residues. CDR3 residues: CASSSRQSPGETQYF. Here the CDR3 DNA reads TGTGCCAGCAGTTCACGACAGAGCCCGGGGGAGACCCAGTACTTC.

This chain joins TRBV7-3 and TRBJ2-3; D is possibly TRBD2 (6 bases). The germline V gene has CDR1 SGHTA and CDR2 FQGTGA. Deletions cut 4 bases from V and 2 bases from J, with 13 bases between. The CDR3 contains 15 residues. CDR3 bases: TGTGCCAGCAGCTCCGTCGGGACTGACACAGATACGCAGTATTTT. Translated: CASSSVGTDTDTQYF.

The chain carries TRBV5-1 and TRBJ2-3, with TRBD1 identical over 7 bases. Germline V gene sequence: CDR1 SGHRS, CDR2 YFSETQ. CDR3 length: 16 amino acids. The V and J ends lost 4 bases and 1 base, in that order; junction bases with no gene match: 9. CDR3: CASSIDLGTGTDTQYF. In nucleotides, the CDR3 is TGCGCCAGCAGCATAGACCTGGGGACAGGCACAGATACGCAGTATTTT.

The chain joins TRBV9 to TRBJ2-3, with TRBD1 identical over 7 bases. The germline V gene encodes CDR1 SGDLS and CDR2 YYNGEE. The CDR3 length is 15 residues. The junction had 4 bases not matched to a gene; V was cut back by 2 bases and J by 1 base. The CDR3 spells CASSVRGQRTDTQYF. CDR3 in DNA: TGTGCCAGCAGCGTTCGGGGACAGCGCACAGATACGCAGTATTTT.

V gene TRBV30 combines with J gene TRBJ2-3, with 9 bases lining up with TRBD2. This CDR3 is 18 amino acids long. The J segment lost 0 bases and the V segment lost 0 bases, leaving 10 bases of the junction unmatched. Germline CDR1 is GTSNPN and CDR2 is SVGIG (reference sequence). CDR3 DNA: TGTGCCTGGAGTGTACCCTCGACTAGCGGTTATAGCACAGATACGCAGTATTTT. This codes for CAWSVPSTSGYSTDTQYF.

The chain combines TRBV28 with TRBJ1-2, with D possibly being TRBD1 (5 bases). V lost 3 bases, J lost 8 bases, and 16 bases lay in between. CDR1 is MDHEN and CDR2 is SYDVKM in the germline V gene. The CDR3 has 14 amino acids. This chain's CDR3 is CASSLTVQGNGYTF. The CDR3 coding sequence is TGTGCCAGCAGTTTGACGGTTCAGGGAAACGGCTACACCTTC.

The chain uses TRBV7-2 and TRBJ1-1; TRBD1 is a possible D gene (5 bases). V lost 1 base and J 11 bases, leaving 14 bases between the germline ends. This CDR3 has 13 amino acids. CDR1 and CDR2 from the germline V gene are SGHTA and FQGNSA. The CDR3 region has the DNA TGTGCCAGCAGCTTAGAGGCGCGGGGGGAGGCTTTCTTT. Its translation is CASSLEARGEAFF.

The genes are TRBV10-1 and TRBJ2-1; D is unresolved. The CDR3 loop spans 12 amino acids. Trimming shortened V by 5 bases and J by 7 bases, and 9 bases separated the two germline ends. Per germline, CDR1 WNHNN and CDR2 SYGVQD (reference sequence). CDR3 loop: CASSPRSNEQFF. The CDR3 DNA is TGCGCCAGCAGTCCCAGGTCGAATGAGCAGTTCTTC.

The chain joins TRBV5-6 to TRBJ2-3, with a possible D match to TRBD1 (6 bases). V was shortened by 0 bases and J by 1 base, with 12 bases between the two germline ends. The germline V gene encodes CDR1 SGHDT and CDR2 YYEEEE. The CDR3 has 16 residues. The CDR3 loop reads CASSLVSGAGTDTQYF. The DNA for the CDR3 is TGTGCCAGCAGCTTGGTATCAGGGGCAGGCACAGATACGCAGTATTTT.

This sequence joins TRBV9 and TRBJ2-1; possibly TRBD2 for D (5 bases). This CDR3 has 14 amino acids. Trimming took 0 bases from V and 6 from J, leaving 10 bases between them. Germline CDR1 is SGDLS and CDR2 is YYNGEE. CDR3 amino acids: CASSVVGLGNEQFF. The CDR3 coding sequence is TGTGCCAGCAGCGTAGTTGGACTGGGCAATGAGCAGTTCTTC.

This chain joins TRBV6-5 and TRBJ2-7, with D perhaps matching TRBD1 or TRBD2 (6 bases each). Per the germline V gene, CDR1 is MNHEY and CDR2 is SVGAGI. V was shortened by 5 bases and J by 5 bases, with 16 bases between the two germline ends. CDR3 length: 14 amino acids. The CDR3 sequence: CASSKPGGYDEQYF. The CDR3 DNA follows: TGTGCCAGCAGTAAACCCGGGGGCTACGACGAGCAGTACTTC.